The subject of this entry is one T cell receptor beta chain. In germline, CDR1 is MRHNA, CDR2 SNTAGT. The trim removed 5 bases at V and 4 bases at J, leaving 9 bases unmatched. The CDR3 loop spans 16 amino acids. Assay used: immunoSEQ multiplex PCR; TCRdb lists only in-frame clones, some missing. The table lists around 390,000 clones, around nine tenths of them singletons. The sample belongs to a study of blood T cell repertoires in COVID-19. Study at large: Sources were T cells, B-cell-depleted T cells, or PBMCs; the material itself was cDNA or gDNA.

The TCR was taken from a woman between 45 and 60 years old who had recovered from COVID-19. The chain links TRBV6-4 to TRBJ2-2; 8 bases agree with TRBD2. Material for sequencing was PBMCs or T cells enriched from blood (not recorded which). CDR3 bases: TGTGCCAGCAGTCTCGATAGCGGGGCTGGCACCGGGGAGCTGTTTTTT. It encodes CASSLDSGAGTGELFF.